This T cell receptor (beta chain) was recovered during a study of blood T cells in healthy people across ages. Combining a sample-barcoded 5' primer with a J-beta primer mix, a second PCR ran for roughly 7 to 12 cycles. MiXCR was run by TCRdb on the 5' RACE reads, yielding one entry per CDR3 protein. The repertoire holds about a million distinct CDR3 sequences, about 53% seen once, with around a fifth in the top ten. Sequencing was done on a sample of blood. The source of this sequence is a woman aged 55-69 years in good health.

This chain's CDR3 is CASSSEGAGPGDIQYF. The CDR3 DNA follows: TGTGCCAGCAGCTCCGAGGGGGCCGGCCCTGGGGACATTCAGTACTTC. The V gene is TRBV9, the J gene TRBJ2-4, with TRBD1 matching 7 bases. The CDR3 runs to 16 residues. CDR1 and CDR2 (germline): SGDLS, YYNGEE. Unmatched junction bases numbered 15, after V lost 4 bases and J lost 8 bases.